The 18 T cell receptor beta chains given below trace back to one sample, sequenced in a study of T-cell memory formation after mild COVID-19. Each CDR3 protein is one row after TCRdb ran MiXCR on the 5' RACE reads. The table records about 110,000 distinct CDR3 sequences, around 15% of them present only once. Sample: PBMCs or a T cell subset sorted from them (not recorded which). These receptors all stem from an adult woman who had mild COVID-19 (a few samples of this study predate the infection). Cell type and time point are not known.

V and J are TRBV4-3 and TRBJ1-1; D call uncertain. The germline gives CDR1 LGHNA, CDR2 YSLEER. Trimming shortened V by 0 bases and J by 2 bases, and 19 bases separated the two germline ends. This CDR3 comprises 18 residues. The CDR3 nucleotides are TGCGCCAGCAGCCAAGATTTTTATTCGCGTTGGGGAAACACTGAAGCTTTCTTT. This encodes CASSQDFYSRWGNTEAFF.

The sample holds a few counts of this clonotype. The V call is TRBV29-1, the J call TRBJ2-1, with 11 bases aligning to TRBD2. V lost 5 bases and J lost 9; bases outside the gene matches: 9. The CDR3 runs 14 residues. Germline CDR1 and CDR2: SQVTM and ANQGSEA. CDR3: CSVIFSGRGGEQFF. The CDR3 DNA reads TGCAGCGTTATATTTAGCGGGAGGGGCGGTGAGCAGTTCTTC.

V is TRBV6-6 and J is TRBJ1-2; D is undetermined. The CDR3 is 10 residues long. Trimming removed 11 bases at V and 7 bases at J, with 11 bases between. Germline CDR1 and CDR2: MNHNY and SVGAGI (reference sequence). The CDR3 coding sequence is TGTGCCTCCTCAGACTTTGGCTACACCTTC. It codes for CASSDFGYTF.

The CDR3 DNA reads TGTGCCAGCAGCCACGATTCGGACGCGACCAATGAGCAGTTCTTC. It translates to CASSHDSDATNEQFF. The rearrangement joins TRBV11-3 to TRBJ2-1, with unresolved D. The V end was cut by 5 bases, the J end by 6 bases, with 17 bases between. Germline CDR1 reads SGHNT; CDR2 reads YENEEA. This CDR3 spans 15 amino acids.

A few counts support this clonotype. The rearrangement uses TRBV7-6 and TRBJ2-1; D is perhaps TRBD1 (6 bases). Trimming removed 5 bases from V and 7 bases from J, with 18 bases in between. CDR3 length: 15 residues. The germline V gene has CDR1 SGHVS and CDR2 FNYEAQ. CDR3: CASSPQLGAGNEQFF. DNA for the CDR3: TGTGCCAGCAGCCCACAGTTGGGGGCCGGGAATGAGCAGTTCTTC.

This clonotype was found many times. The J gene is TRBJ2-7, the V gene TRBV5-4; D is unresolved. Trimming pared 0 bases from V and 0 bases from J, leaving 7 bases between. The CDR3 is 14 amino acids. Germline CDR1 and CDR2: SGHNT and YYREEE (reference sequence). The CDR3 loop reads CASSLGGSSYEQYF. The CDR3 DNA follows: TGTGCCAGCAGCTTGGGAGGTAGCTCCTACGAGCAGTACTTC.

As DNA, the CDR3 is TGTGCCAGCAGTTTGGGACAGGGAATTTCAGATACGCAGTATTTT. Encoded protein: CASSLGQGISDTQYF. V and J are TRBV28 and TRBJ2-3; 9 bases align to TRBD1. This CDR3 comprises 15 residues. Germline V gene lookup returns CDR1 MDHEN and CDR2 SYDVKM. After removal of 3 bases from V and 4 bases from J, the junction contained 5 bases not matched to a gene.

The rearrangement uses TRBV12-3 or TRBV12-4 and TRBJ2-7; possibly TRBD2 for D (7 bases). There are 15 residues in the CDR3. Trimming cost V 1 base and J 2 bases, with 12 bases left between them. CDR3 in amino acids: CASSLGGGPAYEQYF. The CDR3 coding sequence is TGTGCCAGCAGTTTAGGCGGGGGCCCCGCCTACGAGCAGTACTTC.

The chain employs TRBV29-1 and TRBJ1-4, with D perhaps TRBD1 (6 bases). Germline V gene lookup returns CDR1 SQVTM and CDR2 ANQGSEA. CDR3 length: 13 residues. The V and J ends lost 7 bases and 6 bases respectively, with 15 bases between them. CDR3 sequence: CSAEGGIDEKLFF. The CDR3 DNA follows: TGCAGCGCTGAGGGGGGGATCGATGAAAAACTGTTTTTT.

J is TRBJ2-1 and V is TRBV7-3; no clear D gene. The V gene's germline CDR1 is SGHTA and CDR2 FQGTGA. The ends were cut back, 0 bases at V and 7 bases at J, with 10 bases in the middle. The CDR3 covers 14 residues. CDR3 protein: CASSLTLAGNEQFF. The CDR3 DNA sequence: TGTGCCAGCAGCTTAACGTTAGCTGGTAATGAGCAGTTCTTC.

This chain links TRBV7-9 with TRBJ2-1; 9 nucleotides align to TRBD2. CDR3 length: 16 amino acids. Germline V gene lookup returns CDR1 SEHNR and CDR2 FQNEAQ (reference sequence). With V trimmed by 5 bases and J by 5 bases, 10 bases remained unmatched. The CDR3 DNA sequence: TGTGCCAGCAGCACAACAGTCGGGACTAGCAACAATGAGCAGTTCTTC. Protein sequence: CASSTTVGTSNNEQFF.

This clonotype showed up just a few times. The rearrangement uses TRBV19 and TRBJ1-5; TRBD1 is a possible D gene (5 bases). In germline, CDR1 is LNHDA, CDR2 SQIVND (reference sequence). The CDR3 is made up of 14 amino acids. The V end lost 3 bases, the J end lost 5 bases, and 11 bases lay between the germline ends. Here the CDR3 DNA reads TGTGCCAGTAGTATTGGGGGGGACTATCAGCCCCAGCATTTT. Protein: CASSIGGDYQPQHF. The full variable domain, with the rest looked up from reference TRBV19 and TRBJ1-5, is DGGITQSPKYLFRKEGQNVTLSCEQNLNHDAMYWYRQDPGQGLRLIYYSQIVNDFQKGDIAEGYSVSREKKESFPLTVTSAQKNPTAFYLCASSIGGDYQPQHFGDGTRLSIL.

This clonotype was recorded at least ten times. The V gene is TRBV20-1, the J gene TRBJ2-1; D is perhaps TRBD2 (6 bases). Germline values: CDR1 DFQATT, CDR2 SNEGSKA (reference sequence). Between the trimmed V and J ends, which lost 5 bases and 5 bases, there was a span of 10 bases. CDR3 size: 12 residues. The CDR3 loop reads CSARRRDNEQFF. CDR3 coding DNA: TGCAGTGCTCGGAGGAGGGACAATGAGCAGTTCTTC.

This clonotype was picked up a small number of times. This chain connects TRBV15 to TRBJ2-2, with no clear D. The CDR3 is 16 amino acids. Germline CDR1 LNHNV, CDR2 YYDKDF (reference sequence). V lost 0 bases and J lost 5, with 13 bases in between. In nucleotides, the CDR3 is TGTGCCACCAGCAGAGACCAGCATAGTTATACCGGGGAGCTGTTTTTT. It translates to CATSRDQHSYTGELFF.

This clonotype was seen only a few times. CDR3 region: CASSLFIQGSYNEQFF. CDR3 bases: TGTGCCAGCAGCTTGTTCATCCAGGGTTCATACAATGAGCAGTTCTTC. The V call is TRBV5-5, the J call TRBJ2-1; TRBD1 is a possible D gene (5 bases). Trimming took 1 base from V and 4 from J, leaving 15 bases between them. From germline, CDR1 is SGHKS and CDR2 YYEKEE (reference sequence). The CDR3 is made up of 16 amino acids.

This rearrangement joins TRBV20-1 to TRBJ1-2; 8 bases line up with TRBD1. The CDR3 sequence is 15 residues long. Per germline, CDR1 DFQATT and CDR2 SNEGSKA (reference sequence). V was clipped by 1 base and J by 1 base; unmatched bases: 5. The CDR3 spells CSARVLTGGNYGYTF. DNA for the CDR3: TGCAGTGCTAGAGTCCTCACAGGGGGTAACTATGGCTACACCTTC.

The rearrangement uses TRBV4-3 and TRBJ2-1; 7 bases are shared with TRBD2. Looked up from germline, CDR1 is LGHNA and CDR2 is YSLEER. After removal of 0 bases from V and 7 bases from J, the junction contained 9 bases not matched to a gene. This CDR3 contains 16 residues. CDR3 DNA sequence: TGCGCCAGCAGCCAAGATTTGGGGGGACTACTGAATGAGCAGTTCTTC. Protein sequence: CASSQDLGGLLNEQFF.

At least ten counts were recorded for this clonotype. This chain joins TRBV7-9 and TRBJ2-3; 14 nucleotides align to TRBD2. Germline V gene data show CDR1 as SEHNR and CDR2 as FQNEAQ (reference sequence). The CDR3 has 16 amino acids. The junction had 5 bases not matched to a gene; V was cut back by 4 bases and J by 5 bases. In nucleotides, the CDR3 is TGTGCCAGCAGCTCGGGACTAGCGGGAGTCGGAGATACGCAGTATTTT. Its translation is CASSSGLAGVGDTQYF.